These 21 T cell receptor beta chains originate from one sample sequenced in a study of tumor-infiltrating lymphocytes in primary liver carcinoma. Co-extraction of both nucleic acids (RNA and DNA) used about 17-31 mg of unsorted bulk tissue. With a constant-region primer, TCR beta cDNA was made from 400 to 550 ng of total RNA. A slightly modified ARM-PCR protocol with three nested multiplex PCR rounds produced these TCR beta libraries. Rounds one and two of PCR, each of around 11 cycles, were primed with TRBV1-TRBV30 forward primers and a C-beta reverse primer. TCRdb re-derived calls from the multiplex PCR reads in MiXCR, one entry per CDR3 protein. This repertoire shows 65,000 to 80,000 distinct CDR3 sequences, about 70% found once; its top ten account for 25% to 35%. Sequencing input: liver tumor tissue from sampling region 4. Subset reported: tumor region T4, right-lateral pole. These receptors were obtained from a man in his forties with primary liver carcinoma and hepatitis B virus infection.

This clonotype has a handful of counts. It is likely a read error, because the conserved phenylalanine at the end of the CDR3 is missing. The genes are TRBV5-6 and TRBJ2-2; TRBD1 agrees at 8 bases. Germline-derived CDR1 and CDR2 are SGHDT and YYEEEE. The V gene end was trimmed by 3 bases and the J gene end by 7 bases; junction bases not matched to a gene: 17. The CDR3 consists of 18 residues. CDR3 bases: TGTGCCAGCAGCTCTATTTCGGACAGGGCCGTTGAGGACGGGGAGCTGTTTTCT. Translated, it gives CASSSISDRAVEDGELFS.

This clonotype was seen many times. V is TRBV6-2 or TRBV6-3 and J is TRBJ2-1, with D uncertain. Trimming removed 2 bases at V and 6 bases at J, with 14 bases between. The V gene's germline CDR1 is MNHEY and CDR2 SVGEGT. The CDR3 covers 15 residues. The CDR3 DNA reads TGTGCCAGCAGTTACCAGCCAGATAGGCTCAATGAGCAGTTCTTC. This translates into CASSYQPDRLNEQFF.

This clonotype was seen more than once but under ten times. The chain employs TRBV7-3 and TRBJ2-3; D ambiguous. The CDR3 covers 14 residues. Germline V gene sequence: CDR1 SGHTA, CDR2 FQGTGA. Trimming removed 0 bases from V and 8 bases from J, with 12 bases in between. The CDR3 region has the DNA TGTGCCAGCAGCTTAACGGCGGCTTACAGTACGCAGTATTTT. Protein product: CASSLTAAYSTQYF.

In regard to this clonotype: This may be a read error: a much more frequent sequence differs by one nucleotide. The chain links TRBV30 to TRBJ2-7; the D gene is possibly TRBD2 (5 bases). V was clipped by 0 bases and J by 5 bases, with 11 bases between them. Looked up from germline, CDR1 is GTSNPN and CDR2 is SVGIG (reference sequence). This CDR3 spans 13 amino acids. CDR3 amino acids: CAWSVWERDEQYF. The CDR3 DNA is TGTGCCTGGAGTGTTTGGGAGAGGGACGAGCAGTACTTC.

With respect to this clonotype: This may stem from a read error, because a much larger clone lies one nucleotide away. The chain uses TRBV5-1 and TRBJ2-1, with D tentatively TRBD1 (6 bases). Germline V gene sequence: CDR1 SGHRS, CDR2 YFSETQ. This CDR3 region has 13 residues. The CDR3 DNA sequence: TGCGCCAGCAGACAAAACCGGGACAAGGAGCAGTTCTTC. This gives the protein CASRQNRDKEQFF.

About this clonotype itself: No conserved phenylalanine or tryptophan ends this CDR3, so it is likely a read error. The rearrangement uses TRBV11-2 and TRBJ2-7; 10 nucleotides line up with TRBD1. The germline V gene encodes CDR1 SGHAT and CDR2 FQNNGV. This CDR3 is built from 17 residues. As DNA, the CDR3 is TGTCCCAGCAGCTTTTGTGGGACAGGGGTTTTAGTGGGCGAGCAGTACCTC. Residues: CPSSFCGTGVLVGEQYL.

This chain joins TRBV11-1 and TRBJ2-3; 9 nucleotides align to TRBD2. Germline lookup yields CDR1 SGHAT and CDR2 FQDESV (reference sequence). The V and J ends lost 9 bases and 12 bases, in that order; junction bases with no gene match: 22. This CDR3 has 16 residues. The CDR3 loop is CASSLGTSTQTGTQYF. As DNA, the CDR3 is TGTGCCAGTAGCCTCGGGACTAGCACACAAACAGGTACACAGTATTTT.

As concerns this clonotype: In this CDR3 the conserved last residue, phenylalanine or tryptophan, is missing, so a read error is likely. The chain is built from TRBV7-8 and TRBJ2-7; tentative D call: TRBD1 (6 bases). V shed 1 base and J shed 10 bases, with 17 bases lying between them. Germline loops: CDR1 SGHVS, CDR2 FQNEAQ. The CDR3 extends over 14 amino acids. The CDR3 sequence: CASSLGYRARDQYL. The CDR3 coding sequence is TGTGCCAGCAGCTTAGGGTACAGGGCCAGGGACCAGTACTTA.

As concerns this clonotype: A much larger clone differs from this one at a single base, so this may be a read error. CDR3 in DNA: TGCGCCAGCAACTTCGGGACTAGCGGGAGCGATGAGCAGTTCTTC. It specifies CASNFGTSGSDEQFF. J is TRBJ2-1 and V is TRBV5-1; TRBD2 aligns across 14 bases. The CDR3 has 15 amino acids. In germline, CDR1 is SGHRS, CDR2 YFSETQ. Losses at the gene ends were 6 bases for V and 8 bases for J; bases not matched to a gene: 7.

With respect to this clonotype: One end of the junction does not line up with germline, which may come from a read error. The J gene is TRBJ2-1, the V gene TRBV27; 8 bases are shared with TRBD2. The CDR3 runs to 13 residues. Germline CDR1 MNHEY, CDR2 SMNVEV (reference sequence). The CDR3 nucleotides read TGTACCAGCAGTTTATCGGGGGGGAATGAGCAGTTCTTC. Amino acids: CTSSLSGGNEQFF.

On this clonotype itself: A read error may explain this, as a much larger clone is one base away. This chain joins TRBV7-9 and TRBJ1-4; 8 bases are shared with TRBD1. V lost 5 bases, J lost 11 bases, and 16 bases stayed unmatched. The CDR3 consists of 16 residues. From germline, CDR1 is SEHNR and CDR2 FQNEAQ (reference sequence). The CDR3 sequence is CASSPDTVTGVGKLFF. The CDR3 DNA reads TGTGCCAGCAGCCCAGATACCGTGACAGGGGTCGGGAAACTGTTTTTT.

Note on this clonotype: This clone may be a read error of a much larger clone one base away. The V and J genes are TRBV30 and TRBJ2-2; D may be TRBD2 (6 bases). Germline CDR1 is GTSNPN and CDR2 is SVGIG (reference sequence). Trimming pared 6 bases from V and 5 bases from J, leaving 22 bases between. This CDR3 is 16 amino acids long. CDR3 nucleotide sequence: TGTGCCTGCCGCCCCCCCAGGAGGGTTGGTACCGGGGAGCTGTTTTTT. Its translation is CACRPPRRVGTGELFF.

This clonotype was seen a single time. The V and J genes are TRBV11-2 and TRBJ2-2; the D is unclear. The CDR3 sequence is 13 residues long. V shed 9 bases and J shed 8 bases, with 16 bases lying between them. Germline CDR1 reads SGHAT; CDR2 reads FQNNGV. The CDR3, as DNA: TGTGCCAGAAGTTCCAGACCCACGGGGGAGCTGTTTTTT. This sequence encodes CARSSRPTGELFF.

This clonotype was observed once. Just one base apart from a much larger clone, this may be a read error. In DNA form, the CDR3 reads TGTGTCAGCAGTCCCGGGGCTAGCGCCTACAATGAGCAGTTCTTC. Its protein is CVSSPGASAYNEQFF. V gene TRBV7-9 combines with J gene TRBJ2-1; D might be TRBD2 (6 bases). The CDR3 spans 15 residues. CDR1 is SEHNR, CDR2 FQNEAQ, per germline (reference sequence).

Comment on this clonotype: A junction boundary mismatches the germline segment, possibly from a read error. The rearrangement links TRBV7-9 to TRBJ2-5; 9 bases align to TRBD1. This CDR3 has 17 amino acids. Germline V gene data show CDR1 as SEHNR and CDR2 as FQNEAQ (reference sequence). CDR3: CANSPQQGAWSGETQYF. The CDR3 coding sequence is TGTGCCAACAGCCCACAACAGGGGGCGTGGAGTGGAGAGACACAGTACTTC.

The chain recombines TRBV30 with TRBJ2-7; 7 bases match TRBD1. Looked up from germline, CDR1 is GTSNPN and CDR2 is SVGIG (reference sequence). The CDR3 is 12 amino acids. The CDR3, as DNA: TGTGACTTGAGGACACAGGGGAGCGAGCAGTACTTC. This codes for CDLRTQGSEQYF. The whole variable domain, filled in from reference TRBV30 and TRBJ2-7, reads SQTIHQWPATLVQPVGSPLSLECTVEGTSNPNLYWYRQAAGRGLQLLFYSVGIGQISSEVPQNLSASRPQDRQFILSSKKLLLSDSGFYLCDLRTQGSEQYFGPGTRLTVT.

This clonotype was seen just once. The V and J genes are TRBV2 and TRBJ2-3; D not resolved. The CDR3 is made up of 11 amino acids. Germline CDR1 is SNHLY and CDR2 is FYNNEI. V was trimmed by 10 bases and J by 4 bases, leaving 9 bases between them. In DNA, the CDR3 is TGTGCCACCAGAAATTCAGATACGCAGTATTTT. This sequence encodes CATRNSDTQYF.

The rearrangement joins TRBV12-3 or TRBV12-4 to TRBJ2-3; D uncertain. V was pared by 10 bases and J by 4 bases, with 15 bases between. CDR3 length equals 13 residues. The CDR3 region has the DNA TGTGCCATCACCTTATTCTCGGCAGATACGCAGTATTTT. As protein: CAITLFSADTQYF.

This chain uses TRBV6-2 or TRBV6-3 with TRBJ2-3; D call uncertain. The length of the CDR3 is 10 residues. CDR1 is MNHEY and CDR2 is SVGEGT in the germline V gene. The CDR3 reads CVSWSDTQYF. The CDR3 region has the DNA TGTGTCAGTTGGTCAGATACGCAGTATTTT.

A note on this clonotype: This may stem from a read error, because a much larger clone lies one nucleotide away. The rearrangement uses TRBV5-1 and TRBJ2-2, with a possible D match to TRBD2 (5 bases). Germline CDR1 is SGHRS and CDR2 is YFSETQ. CDR3 length: 16 amino acids. The CDR3 DNA reads as TGCGCCAGCAGCTTGGATGGCCGACCGAACACCGGGAAGCTGTTTTTT. Translation gives CASSLDGRPNTGKLFF.

Comments on this clonotype: The junction does not match germline at one end; this may be a read error. The gene calls are TRBV6-5 and TRBJ1-2; perhaps TRBD1 as D (5 bases). CDR1 is MNHEY and CDR2 is SVGAGI in the germline V gene. CDR3 size: 15 residues. The CDR3 here is CTSSYNPGSSYDYTF. CDR3 nucleotide sequence: TGTACCAGCAGTTACAACCCAGGGAGCTCCTATGACTACACCTTC.